The 16 T cell receptor beta chains presented below share a single source sample, sequenced in a study of cytomegalovirus exposure and HLA in healthy donors. Primers: 60 Vbeta forward and 13 Jbeta reverse. Sequenced by immunoSEQ multiplex PCR; TCRdb stores in-frame clones only, minus some. The sample includes approximately 97,000 clones, 75% to 90% of them seen just once. The sample consisted of PBMCs. The receptor set was obtained from a man aged 35-49 years in good health and CMV-seronegative.

This clone has more than one count but fewer than ten. V usage is TRBV2 and J usage is TRBJ2-1, with D unresolved. The CDR3 spans 11 residues. CDR1 is SNHLY, CDR2 FYNNEI, per germline. Trimming pared 5 bases from V and 4 bases from J, leaving 3 bases between. CDR3 region: CASSPYNEQFF. The CDR3 nucleotides read TGTGCCAGCAGTCCATACAATGAGCAGTTCTTC.

J is TRBJ2-3 and V is TRBV5-6; TRBD2 agrees at 8 bases. The germline CDR1 and CDR2 sequences are SGHDT and YYEEEE. The CDR3 extends over 16 amino acids. The J segment lost 4 bases and the V segment lost 0 bases, leaving 7 bases of the junction unmatched. As DNA, the CDR3 is TGTGCCAGCAGCTTGGGTTACGGGGGGGCCCCAGATACGCAGTATTTT. It is translated as CASSLGYGGAPDTQYF.

The chain couples TRBV9 to TRBJ2-7, with a possible D match to TRBD2 (6 bases). Trimming cost V 0 bases and J 1 base, with 14 bases left between them. This CDR3 comprises 16 residues. The germline gives CDR1 SGDLS, CDR2 YYNGEE. The CDR3 region is CASSVDGGLPSYEQYF. The CDR3 DNA reads TGTGCCAGCAGCGTAGACGGGGGACTCCCTTCCTACGAGCAGTACTTC.

This chain joins TRBV19 and TRBJ1-5; maybe TRBD1 (5 bases). This CDR3 has 16 amino acids. V was trimmed by 5 bases and J by 5 bases, leaving 19 bases between them. CDR1 is LNHDA, CDR2 SQIVND, per germline (reference sequence). CDR3 in amino acids: CASSPDRAGFHQPQHF. The CDR3 DNA reads as TGTGCCAGTAGTCCCGACCGGGCAGGGTTTCATCAGCCCCAGCATTTT.

The gene calls are TRBV7-3 and TRBJ1-1, with D possibly TRBD1 on 6 matching bases. The germline V gene has CDR1 SGHTA and CDR2 FQGTGA. V dropped 6 bases and J dropped 1 base, with 9 bases sitting between them. CDR3 size: 13 residues. CDR3 amino acids: CASSWGQNTEAFF. As DNA, the CDR3 is TGTGCCAGCAGTTGGGGGCAGAACACTGAAGCTTTCTTT.

The CDR3 region has the DNA TGTGCCATCAGTGAGGGGACTAGTTGGACCGGGGAGCTGTTTTTT. This translates into CAISEGTSWTGELFF. V is TRBV10-3 and J is TRBJ2-2; 8 bases agree with TRBD2. The length of the CDR3 is 15 residues. The V gene's germline CDR1 is ENHRY and CDR2 SYGVKD. Trimming took 2 bases from V and 5 from J; bases not matched to a gene: 4.

The chain links TRBV11-3 to TRBJ1-1; no definite D call. Germline lookup yields CDR1 SGHNT and CDR2 YENEEA. This CDR3 is built from 13 residues. The ends were cut back, 1 base at V and 1 base at J, with 4 bases in the middle. As DNA, the CDR3 is TGTGCCAGCAGCTTAGTAGCGAACACTGAAGCTTTCTTT. Residues: CASSLVANTEAFF.

The table lists this clone with a few counts. The V call is TRBV5-6, the J call TRBJ1-4, with unresolved D. CDR1 SGHDT and CDR2 YYEEEE come from the germline V gene. V lost 1 base and J lost 4, with 11 bases in between. The CDR3 extends over 15 amino acids. The chain's CDR3 is CASSLNEHYNEKLFF. The CDR3 bases are TGTGCCAGCAGCTTGAACGAACACTATAATGAAAAACTGTTTTTT.

This chain joins TRBV19 and TRBJ1-1; D perhaps matches TRBD1 (5 bases). The ends were cut back, 1 base at V and 3 bases at J, with 9 bases in the middle. Germline loops: CDR1 LNHDA, CDR2 SQIVND (reference sequence). The CDR3 spans 14 residues. The CDR3 nucleotides are TGTGCCAGTAGTATAGGCGCGGGGGACACTGAAGCTTTCTTT. The encoded protein is CASSIGAGDTEAFF.

This chain links TRBV10-3 with TRBJ2-7, with 10 bases matching TRBD2. The ends lost 6 bases at V and 3 bases at J; junction bases unmatched: 8. CDR3 size: 15 residues. Germline-derived CDR1 and CDR2 are ENHRY and SYGVKD. DNA of the CDR3: TGTGCCATCAGACAAAGCGGGGGGGAGGTCTACGAGCAGTACTTC. Translation: CAIRQSGGEVYEQYF.

The genes are TRBV7-9 and TRBJ2-5; TRBD1 matches at 8 bases. The germline V gene has CDR1 SEHNR and CDR2 FQNEAQ (reference sequence). Trimming removed 1 base from V and 1 base from J; junction bases left unmatched: 11. The CDR3 runs 18 residues. The CDR3 sequence is CASSLGGSAGGFQETQYF. CDR3 nucleotide sequence: TGTGCCAGCAGCTTAGGAGGGTCGGCAGGGGGCTTCCAAGAGACCCAGTACTTC.

The chain uses TRBV6-5 and TRBJ2-7, with TRBD1 identical over 9 bases. From germline, CDR1 is MNHEY and CDR2 SVGAGI. V was clipped by 4 bases and J by 6 bases; unmatched bases: 10. The CDR3 length is 15 residues. Written as DNA, the CDR3 is TGTGCCAGCAGTTCTGCACCGGGACAGGGCGGCGAGCAGTACTTC. Its protein product is CASSSAPGQGGEQYF.

The chain couples TRBV7-3 to TRBJ1-2; unclear D gene. V lost 5 bases, J lost 4 bases, and 14 bases lay in between. The germline V gene encodes CDR1 SGHTA and CDR2 FQGTGA. The CDR3 consists of 14 residues. The CDR3 nucleotides are TGTGCCAGCAGCCCGAGAGAATCTTCCTATGGCTACACCTTC. Protein product: CASSPRESSYGYTF. The variable domain in full, with the rest retrieved from reference TRBV7-3 and TRBJ1-2, is GAGVSQTPSNKVTEKGKYVELRCDPISGHTALYWYRQSLGQGPEFLIYFQGTGAADDSGLPNDRFFAVRPEGSVSTLKIQRTERGDSAVYLCASSPRESSYGYTFGSGTRLTVV.

This clone appeared a single time. The chain has TRBV11-3 and TRBJ2-5; TRBD2 might be the D (6 bases). The germline CDR1 and CDR2 sequences are SGHNT and YENEEA. The V and J ends lost 3 bases and 5 bases respectively, with 13 bases between them. CDR3 size: 14 residues. Here the CDR3 reads CASSLGGISETQYF. In DNA, the CDR3 is TGTGCCAGCAGCTTGGGGGGAATTTCGGAGACCCAGTACTTC.

The chain recombines TRBV5-1 with TRBJ1-3, with 9 bases fitting TRBD1. The CDR3 sequence is 18 residues long. Losses at the gene ends were 4 bases for V and 10 bases for J; bases not matched to a gene: 21. Per the germline V gene, CDR1 is SGHRS and CDR2 is YFSETQ. In nucleotides, the CDR3 is TGCGCCAGCAGCAAACTCTACGGACGGGACAGGGAGATTCGTACCATATATTTT. Residues: CASSKLYGRDREIRTIYF.

This chain connects TRBV28 to TRBJ1-2, with a possible D match to TRBD1 (5 bases). The CDR3 contains 15 residues. Germline V CDR1 and CDR2: MDHEN, SYDVKM. V lost 5 bases and J 1 base, leaving 14 bases between the germline ends. The CDR3 sequence: CASSGGTGGNYGYTF. The CDR3, as DNA: TGTGCCAGCAGTGGGGGGACGGGAGGTAACTATGGCTACACCTTC.